This TCR beta chain is from a study of regulatory T cells in long-lasting Graves disease. Findings and caveats of the study: Persistent disease was associated with favored TRBV28 usage and with favored use of TRBJ1-2 and TRBJ2-5.

Researchers made TCR beta libraries by using iRepertoire HTBI primers and running Arm-PCR on CDR3 regions. TCRdb reprocessed the multiplex PCR reads with MiXCR, giving one entry per CDR3 protein. This repertoire shows about 660,000 distinct CDR3 sequences, 25% to 35% found once; its top ten account for 40% to 50%. Indicated time point: persistent/refractory GD, antithyroid drugs over 5 years with positive TRAb. RNA isolated from PBMCs was used to make the TCR library. This clonotype was seen ten or more times. As yet, its antigen is unknown. The V end lost 10 bases, the J end lost 7 bases, and 23 bases lay between the germline ends. This CDR3 is 14 amino acids long. From germline, CDR1 is MDHEN and CDR2 SYDVKM.

This sample comprised peripheral blood mononuclear cells (PBMCs), obtained when the disease was refractory, from a patient treated with antithyroid drugs. This TCR came from a female donor with Graves disease. V usage is TRBV28 and J usage is TRBJ2-7; D not certain. CDR3 nucleotides: TGTGCCACCGGAGCGCCCAGACTCCCTCGGGAGCAGTACTTC. This translates into CATGAPRLPREQYF.